The count of the clone carrying this TCR beta chain is one. The data were produced by immunoSEQ multiplex PCR, yet TCRdb's version contains in-frame clones alone and is incomplete. Counted here are around 140,000 clones, about 92% occurring once; the ten biggest clones make up approximately 0.96%. CDR1 and CDR2 from the germline V gene are GTSNPN and SVGIG (reference sequence). The CDR3 covers 16 residues. The trim removed 3 bases at V and 6 bases at J, leaving 11 bases unmatched. The data stem from a study of T cell responses to AZD1222 COVID-19 vaccine. This receptor was identified in an adult in good health. Sequenced material: peripheral blood, taken on day 0 of MenACWY control vaccination. V is TRBV30 and J is TRBJ2-3, with 11 nucleotides matching TRBD1. CDR3: CAWSGGTGGLLDTQYF. The CDR3 DNA reads TGTGCCTGGAGCGGGGGGACAGGGGGTCTATTGGATACGCAGTATTTT.